Below, 8 T cell receptor beta chains from the same sample are listed, as sequenced in a study of T cell responses to AZD1222 COVID-19 vaccine. Sequencing was performed with immunoSEQ multiplex PCR; in TCRdb, only in-frame clones are kept and a portion is missing. The sample includes some 140,000 clones, more than 85% seen only once; the top ten take around 2.7%. Sequencing was performed on peripheral blood, taken on day 0 of AZD1222 vaccination. These receptors all stem from an adult in good health.

V is TRBV6-2 or TRBV6-3 and J is TRBJ2-7; 7 nucleotides match TRBD1. Germline CDR1 MNHEY, CDR2 SVGEGT. CDR3 length equals 12 residues. The V segment lost 6 bases and the J segment 3 bases; nucleotides outside the gene matches: 2. Here the CDR3 DNA reads TGTGCCAGCAGCCGGGACAGCTACGAGCAGTACTTC. Amino acids: CASSRDSYEQYF.

This clone has more than one count but fewer than ten. The gene calls are TRBV7-9 and TRBJ2-1; maybe TRBD2 (6 bases). In germline, CDR1 is SEHNR, CDR2 FQNEAQ (reference sequence). CDR3 size: 14 residues. Trimming took 2 bases from V and 5 from J, leaving 10 bases between them. The CDR3 DNA reads TGTGCCAGCAGCTTATGGAGGGACCACAATGAGCAGTTCTTC. Its protein product is CASSLWRDHNEQFF.

The chain has TRBV2 and TRBJ2-1; TRBD2 is a possible D gene (6 bases). The V and J ends lost 10 bases and 5 bases respectively, with 12 bases between them. This CDR3 is built from 12 residues. CDR1 SNHLY and CDR2 FYNNEI come from the germline V gene. The CDR3 DNA reads TGTGCCATAGGGAGGTACCACAATGAGCAGTTCTTC. It translates to CAIGRYHNEQFF. The full variable domain, its missing parts supplied by reference TRBV2 and TRBJ2-1, is EPEVTQTPSHQVTQMGQEVILRCVPISNHLYFYWYRQILGQKVEFLVSFYNNEISEKSEIFDDQFSVERPDGSNFTLKIRSTKLEDSAMYFCAIGRYHNEQFFGPGTRLTVL.

The V and J genes are TRBV3-1 (or the pseudogene TRBV3-2) and TRBJ2-1, with D tentatively TRBD2 (5 bases). Trimming took off 2 bases at V and 0 bases at J, with 14 bases between the two ends. In germline, CDR1 is LGHDT, CDR2 YNNKEL (reference sequence). The CDR3 contains 17 residues. This CDR3 is CASSQIRRSLSYNEQFF. The CDR3 coding sequence is TGTGCCAGCAGCCAAATAAGGAGGTCCCTCTCCTACAATGAGCAGTTCTTC.

This clone was found once. The V and J genes are TRBV18 and TRBJ1-2; D might be TRBD1 (6 bases). CDR3 length equals 13 residues. The V end was cut by 6 bases, the J end by 4 bases, with 12 bases between. Germline V gene data show CDR1 as KGHSH and CDR2 as LQKENI. The CDR3 is CASSLTGFYGYTF. As DNA, the CDR3 is TGTGCCAGCTCCCTCACAGGGTTCTATGGCTACACCTTC. Full variable domain (remainder filled in from reference TRBV18 and TRBJ1-2): NAGVMQNPRHLVRRRGQEARLRCSPMKGHSHVYWYRQLPEEGLKFMVYLQKENIIDESGMPKERFSAEFPKEGPSILRIQQVVRGDSAAYFCASSLTGFYGYTFGSGTRLTVV.

V is TRBV18 and J is TRBJ1-5, with D uncertain. CDR3 size: 14 residues. Trimming cost V 3 bases and J 5 bases, with 11 bases left between them. The germline V gene encodes CDR1 KGHSH and CDR2 LQKENI. CDR3 sequence: CASSPGLRDQPQHF. In DNA form, the CDR3 reads TGTGCCAGCTCACCTGGACTCCGGGATCAGCCCCAGCATTTT.

The V call is TRBV2, the J call TRBJ2-7; D call uncertain. CDR1 and CDR2 from the germline V gene are SNHLY and FYNNEI. The CDR3 extends over 14 amino acids. Trimming took 4 bases from V and 5 from J, leaving 15 bases between them. CDR3 loop: CASSVSRPIHEQYF. The CDR3 bases are TGTGCCAGCAGTGTTTCTAGGCCCATCCACGAGCAGTACTTC.

The chain combines TRBV4-1 with TRBJ2-7; 7 nucleotides agree with TRBD1. The CDR3 runs 16 residues. Trimming at V came to 3 bases and at J to 5 bases, leaving 13 bases not matched to a gene. In germline, CDR1 is MGHRA, CDR2 YSYEKL. The CDR3 DNA follows: TGCGCCAGCAGCCACCCGCCTGAGGGGGCAAGCGACGAGCAGTACTTC. Translated, it gives CASSHPPEGASDEQYF.